This T cell receptor (beta chain) is from a study of shared clonotypes between healthy human individuals. Across the study: The study used three CD4 naive, three CD4 memory, two CD8 naive and one CD8 memory plate per donor.

Germline lookup yields CDR1 SGDLS and CDR2 YYNGEE. The length of the CDR3 is 13 residues. Deletions cut 1 base from V and 3 bases from J, with 6 bases between. Measured with immunoSEQ multiplex PCR; TCRdb has only the in-frame clones, and not every one. Of over a million clones listed, approximately 98.5% were seen once; the top ten hold approximately 0.38%. This chain links TRBV9 with TRBJ2-3; D not certain. Material: naive CD4+ T cells sorted from blood. Subset reported: CD45RA+ positively selected. This sequence originates from a man aged 30 to 45 in good health. CDR3 in DNA: TGTGCCAGCAGCGTAACTACGACAGATACGCAGTATTTT. It yields the protein CASSVTTTDTQYF.